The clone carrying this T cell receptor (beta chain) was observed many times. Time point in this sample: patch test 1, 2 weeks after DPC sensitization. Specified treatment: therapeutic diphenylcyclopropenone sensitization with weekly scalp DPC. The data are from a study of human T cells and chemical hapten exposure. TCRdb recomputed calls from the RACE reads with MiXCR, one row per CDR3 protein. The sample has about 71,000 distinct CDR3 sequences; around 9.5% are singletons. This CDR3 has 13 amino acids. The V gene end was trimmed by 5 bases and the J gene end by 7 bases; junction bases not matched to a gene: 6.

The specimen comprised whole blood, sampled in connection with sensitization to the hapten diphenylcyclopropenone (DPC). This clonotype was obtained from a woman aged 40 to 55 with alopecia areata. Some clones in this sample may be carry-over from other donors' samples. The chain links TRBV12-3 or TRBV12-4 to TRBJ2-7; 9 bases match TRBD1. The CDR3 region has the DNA TGTGCCAGCAGTCTACAACAGGGGGCTGAGCAGTACTTC. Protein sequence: CASSLQQGAEQYF.